A selection of T cell receptor beta chains follows, all from one sample in a study of CD8+CD57+ T cells in acquired aplastic anemia. TCRdb re-called the reads through MiXCR, storing one row per CDR3 protein. Seen here are 400,000 to 450,000 distinct CDR3 sequences, 65% to 75% observed once, and the top ten hold under 5%. Specimen: sorted CD4+, CD8+, or CD8+CD57+ T cells (not recorded which) from PBMCs. These receptors were collected from a human donor in good health, serving as a control. Both conserved end residues are part of each CDR3. Expanded clones get a size class; other rows say once, few or many, or leave the size out.

CASSQEALAGGNTDTQYF,TRBV3-1,few,TRBJ2-3
CATSAGLGYGYTF,TRBV24-1,.,TRBJ1-2
CASSLPPFMNTAAFF,TRBV9,.,TRBJ1-1
CASSWGQPQHF,TRBV5-8,.,TRBJ1-5
CASSREQYSENTTYF,TRBV7-3,.,TRBJ1-3
CATSRPGEHGYTF,TRBV12-3/TRBV12-4,.,TRBJ1-2
CASGGRRSGTEQLF,TRBV9,once,TRBJ2-1
CASSTTTGGTIRSKYF,TRBV27,.,TRBJ2-7
CASSQDGANVLTF,TRBV4-1,many,TRBJ2-6
CASSEKGAGLRYEQYF,TRBV10-1,many,TRBJ2-7
CASIRTGVNTEAFF,TRBV12-3/TRBV12-4,once,TRBJ1-1
CASSLDGTEASYGYNF,TRBV2,.,TRBJ1-2
CSVGTQPCISVPAAYGGNQPQHF,TRBV29-1,.,TRBJ1-5
CSARAAGTGQQFF,TRBV20-1,.,TRBJ2-1
CASSSRDSYNSPLHF,TRBV5-8,many,TRBJ1-6
CSARDGGRTTFF,TRBV20-1,.,TRBJ1-1
CASSLGGLGTYEQYF,TRBV11-3,many,TRBJ2-7
CSARRDRGPEQYF,TRBV20-1,.,TRBJ2-7
CASTEVGGSTVTTQYF,TRBV5-1,.,TRBJ2-5
CASSLGGTGNYGYTF,TRBV5-1,.,TRBJ1-2
CSAGPGTGLGKPFF,TRBV20-1,.,TRBJ1-4
CSASFGGAGEGYTF,TRBV20-1,.,TRBJ1-2
CASSQSGHGNSPLHF,TRBV12-3/TRBV12-4,.,TRBJ1-6
CASSVIIYYEQYF,TRBV9,.,TRBJ2-7
CASRPVSTVGDTQYF,TRBV4-3,.,TRBJ2-3